The 23 T cell receptor beta chains below come from one sample, sequenced in a study of T cell responses to AZD1222 COVID-19 vaccine. The method was immunoSEQ multiplex PCR; TCRdb's version includes in-frame clones alone and lacks a portion of them. The sample comprises some 150,000 clones, under 95% of which are singletons, and about 5% rests with the top ten. Sequences were derived from peripheral blood, sampled on day 0 of AZD1222 vaccination. The receptors derive from an adult in good health.

Only one count was recorded for this clone. The CDR3 nucleotides are TGTGCCAGCAGCTCGTGGACATCTGAAGCTTTCTTT. It specifies CASSSWTSEAFF. The rearrangement uses TRBV13 and TRBJ1-1; D might be TRBD1 (5 bases). CDR3 size: 12 residues. Deletions cut 4 bases from V and 6 bases from J, with 9 bases between. Germline V lookup: CDR1 PRHDT, CDR2 FYEKMQ (reference sequence).

This clone appeared once. The chain employs TRBV18 and TRBJ2-3; the D is unclear. V shed 0 bases and J shed 0 bases, with 10 bases lying between them. Looked up from germline, CDR1 is KGHSH and CDR2 is LQKENI. The length of the CDR3 is 16 residues. As DNA, the CDR3 is TGTGCCAGCTCACCACCGGTGGGTACTAGCACAGATACGCAGTATTTT. It specifies CASSPPVGTSTDTQYF.

The chain is built from TRBV30 and TRBJ2-7; 11 bases line up with TRBD1. Losses at the gene ends were 1 base for V and 5 bases for J; bases not matched to a gene: 1. Germline CDR1 is GTSNPN and CDR2 is SVGIG (reference sequence). CDR3 length equals 13 residues. CDR3 sequence: CAWSGTGGHEQYF. CDR3 bases: TGTGCCTGGAGTGGGACAGGGGGCCACGAGCAGTACTTC. The full variable domain, with the rest looked up from reference TRBV30 and TRBJ2-7, is SQTIHQWPATLVQPVGSPLSLECTVEGTSNPNLYWYRQAAGRGLQLLFYSVGIGQISSEVPQNLSASRPQDRQFILSSKKLLLSDSGFYLCAWSGTGGHEQYFGPGTRLTVT.

This rearrangement joins TRBV11-3 to TRBJ2-7; 7 bases map to TRBD1. CDR3 length equals 13 residues. V lost 5 bases and J lost 0; bases outside the gene matches: 1. Germline assignment: CDR1 SGHNT and CDR2 YENEEA. In DNA, the CDR3 is TGTGCCAGCAGCCGGACAGGCTCCTACGAGCAGTACTTC. Its translation is CASSRTGSYEQYF.

The V gene is TRBV28, the J gene TRBJ2-1; tentatively, D is TRBD2 (5 bases). The CDR3 length is 15 residues. Germline CDR1 reads MDHEN; CDR2 reads SYDVKM. V lost 3 bases to trimming and J lost 7 bases, with 16 bases between them. CDR3 in amino acids: CASSFREGRVNEQFF. The DNA of the CDR3 is TGTGCCAGCAGTTTTCGTGAAGGGCGGGTTAATGAGCAGTTCTTC.

Details on this clone: One end of the junction is discordant with germline, which a read error may explain. Here the CDR3 reads CASSLGLGDGELFF. The CDR3 DNA sequence: TGTGCCAGCAGTTTGGGACTTGGCGACGGGGAGCTGTTTTTT. This chain uses TRBV5-6 with TRBJ2-2; a weak D match, TRBD2 (6 bases). The CDR3 contains 14 residues. Germline V gives CDR1 SGHDT, CDR2 YYEEEE.

A few counts support this clone. This chain connects TRBV19 to TRBJ2-1; 8 bases are a match to TRBD2. J was trimmed by 4 bases and V by 3 bases; bases with no gene match: 5. Germline CDR1 is LNHDA and CDR2 is SQIVND (reference sequence). The CDR3 runs to 15 residues. CDR3 DNA: TGTGCCAGTAGTATGGGAAGCGGGAGTTACAATGAGCAGTTCTTC. Amino acid sequence: CASSMGSGSYNEQFF.

This chain connects TRBV15 to TRBJ1-5; D is undetermined. The germline V gene has CDR1 LNHNV and CDR2 YYDKDF (reference sequence). Trimming left V 6 bases short and J 0 bases short, with 9 bases between. This CDR3 has 14 residues. CDR3 sequence reads: CATSVTASNQPQHF. The DNA for the CDR3 is TGTGCCACCAGTGTCACGGCTAGCAATCAGCCCCAGCATTTT.

This clone was detected only a few times. The J gene is TRBJ2-3, the V gene TRBV6-6; no reliable D call. The ends were cut back, 6 bases at V and 3 bases at J, with 4 bases in the middle. This CDR3 comprises 11 residues. Looked up from germline, CDR1 is MNHNY and CDR2 is SVGAGI (reference sequence). The CDR3: CASRKTDTQYF. DNA of the CDR3: TGTGCCAGCAGAAAAACAGATACGCAGTATTTT.

The rearrangement uses TRBV5-1 and TRBJ2-1; D assignment may be TRBD1 or TRBD2 (5 bases each). Germline CDR1 SGHRS, CDR2 YFSETQ. V lost 1 base, J lost 2 bases, and 10 bases lay in between. This CDR3 contains 15 residues. CDR3 bases: TGCGCCAGCAGCTTGTCGGTGGGGGCCTACAATGAGCAGTTCTTC. Encoded protein: CASSLSVGAYNEQFF.

V gene TRBV9 combines with J gene TRBJ2-3; 12 nucleotides agree with TRBD2. V was clipped by 6 bases and J by 4 bases; unmatched bases: 6. CDR1 and CDR2 from the germline V gene are SGDLS and YYNGEE. The CDR3 is 15 residues long. In DNA, the CDR3 is TGTGCCAGCACCCTAGGACTAGCGGGGTCAGATACGCAGTATTTT. It yields the protein CASTLGLAGSDTQYF.

The rearrangement uses TRBV29-1 and TRBJ1-2, with a weak D call TRBD1 (5 bases). This CDR3 comprises 13 residues. Between the trimmed V and J ends, which lost 4 bases and 4 bases, there was a span of 13 bases. The V gene's germline CDR1 is SQVTM and CDR2 ANQGSEA. CDR3 loop: CSVGQGKGYGYTF. The DNA of the CDR3 is TGCAGCGTTGGCCAGGGAAAAGGCTATGGCTACACCTTC.

V and J are TRBV5-5 and TRBJ1-2; 7 bases are shared with TRBD1. J gave up 5 bases and V 4 bases, and 8 bases lay outside the gene matches. Germline V gene sequence: CDR1 SGHKS, CDR2 YYEKEE (reference sequence). The CDR3 has 14 amino acids. The CDR3 DNA is TGTGCCAGCAGCATCGGCACGGGACAGTATGGCTACACCTTC. Protein: CASSIGTGQYGYTF.

This chain uses TRBV27 with TRBJ2-1; 8 nucleotides align to TRBD1. V was pared by 5 bases and J by 0 bases, with 3 bases of the junction left unmatched. CDR1 and CDR2 from the germline V gene are MNHEY and SMNVEV (reference sequence). The CDR3 extends over 15 amino acids. CDR3 protein: CASSDRGSSYNEQFF. The CDR3 bases are TGTGCCAGCAGTGACAGGGGAAGCTCCTACAATGAGCAGTTCTTC.

V gene TRBV9 combines with J gene TRBJ1-2, with 9 bases identical to TRBD1. CDR1 and CDR2 (germline): SGDLS, YYNGEE. The CDR3 totals 14 residues. V lost 0 bases to trimming and J lost 8 bases; unmatched junction nucleotides: 5. The CDR3 loop reads CASSVGQGVGGYTF. For the CDR3, the DNA is TGTGCCAGCAGCGTAGGACAGGGGGTAGGAGGCTACACCTTC. Complete variable domain (other parts from reference TRBV9 and TRBJ1-2): DSGVTQTPKHLITATGQRVTLRCSPRSGDLSVYWYQQSLDQGLQFLIQYYNGEERAKGNILERFSAQQFPDLHSELNLSSLELGDSALYFCASSVGQGVGGYTFGSGTRLTVV.

The chain employs TRBV11-3 and TRBJ2-5; D not certain. The CDR3 extends over 12 amino acids. V lost 2 bases and J lost 0, with 1 base in between. Per the germline V gene, CDR1 is SGHNT and CDR2 is YENEEA. The CDR3 loop is CASSLNQETQYF. CDR3 DNA sequence: TGTGCCAGCAGCTTAAACCAAGAGACCCAGTACTTC.

This rearrangement joins TRBV4-1 to TRBJ1-6; a possible D gene is TRBD1 (5 bases). Germline assignment: CDR1 MGHRA and CDR2 YSYEKL. The CDR3 consists of 17 residues. V was clipped by 0 bases and J by 4 bases, with 13 bases between them. CDR3 in amino acids: CASSQDGGRGYNSPLHF. CDR3 nucleotide sequence: TGCGCCAGCAGCCAAGATGGAGGGAGGGGTTATAATTCACCCCTCCACTTT.

As concerns this clone: Different DNA sequences within this sample yield the same CDR3. This chain connects TRBV7-2 to TRBJ1-5; 7 nucleotides agree with TRBD1. This CDR3 is 14 amino acids long. V dropped 2 bases and J dropped 4; count of bases not matched to a gene: 2. CDR1 is SGHTA and CDR2 is FQGNSA in the germline V gene. This CDR3 is CASSLRQGNQPQHF. The DNA of the CDR3 is TGTGCCAGCAGCTTAAGACAGGGAAATCAGCCCCAGCATTTT.

The chain has TRBV7-2 and TRBJ1-2, with unresolved D. The CDR3 is 13 residues long. Germline values: CDR1 SGHTA, CDR2 FQGNSA. Trimming took 1 base from V and 8 from J, leaving 11 bases between them. CDR3 in amino acids: CASSLVNDRGYTF. DNA for the CDR3: TGTGCCAGCAGCTTAGTCAACGATAGAGGCTACACCTTC.

V usage is TRBV5-4 and J usage is TRBJ2-2, with D uncertain. CDR3 length: 15 amino acids. CDR1 and CDR2 from the germline V gene are SGHNT and YYREEE (reference sequence). Trimming left V 2 bases short and J 0 bases short, with 8 bases between. The CDR3 sequence: CASSLARTNTGELFF. DNA for the CDR3: TGTGCCAGCAGCTTAGCTCGCACGAACACCGGGGAGCTGTTTTTT.

This rearrangement joins TRBV7-2 to TRBJ1-1, with 7 bases aligning to TRBD1. The ends lost 4 bases at V and 1 base at J; junction bases unmatched: 6. Germline CDR1 is SGHTA and CDR2 is FQGNSA. This CDR3 has 15 residues. Here the CDR3 reads CASSSSRGSNTEAFF. Written as DNA, the CDR3 is TGTGCCAGCAGCTCTAGCAGGGGGTCGAACACTGAAGCTTTCTTT.

The rearrangement links TRBV28 to TRBJ1-2; D might be TRBD1 (6 bases). CDR3 length equals 16 residues. V lost 6 bases, J lost 3 bases, and 20 bases lay in between. CDR1 and CDR2 from the germline V gene are MDHEN and SYDVKM. CDR3 in DNA: TGTGCCAGCAGCACTGGGGTTTGGGAGGGGGACTATGGCTACACCTTC. Its translation: CASSTGVWEGDYGYTF.

V usage is TRBV5-1 and J usage is TRBJ2-1; TRBD2 matches at 11 bases. In germline, CDR1 is SGHRS, CDR2 YFSETQ. CDR3 length: 16 residues. V was pared by 2 bases and J by 8 bases, with 9 bases of the junction left unmatched. CDR3 nucleotide sequence: TGCGCCAGCAGCTTCTATAGCGGGAGGGCCGGCGATGAGCAGTTCTTC. It codes for CASSFYSGRAGDEQFF.